The source of this T cell receptor (beta chain) is a study of blood T cell repertoires in COVID-19. Background on the study: T cells, B-cell-depleted T cells, or PBMCs supplied cDNA or gDNA.

Authors' analysis steps: By means of reference gene primer amplification, nucleated cell counts were estimated. The assay was immunoSEQ multiplex PCR, and TCRdb's table has in-frame clones only and misses some. Clone size and V and J calls were adopted from that table, with D and trimming inferred from the DNA. The profile shows hundreds of thousands of clones, around nine tenths of them singletons. Individuals drawn from some 25 US areas were roughly 18 to 89 years old. Participants' own reports of clinical history determined their cohort assignment. CDR1 and CDR2 (germline): KGHDR, SFDVKD. Trimming left V 0 bases short and J 6 bases short, with 14 bases between. There are 16 residues in the CDR3.

The TCR sequence derives from a woman aged 60-75 years in a cohort exposed to, infected with or recovered from COVID-19 (not recorded which). Sequenced material: PBMCs or T cells enriched from blood (not recorded which). The chain employs TRBV24-1 and TRBJ2-1; possible D gene TRBD1, 5 bases. The CDR3 DNA reads as TGTGCCACCAGTGATTTGGGGCAGGGTCTGGTCAATGAGCAGTTCTTC. Protein product: CATSDLGQGLVNEQFF.